The subject of this entry is one T cell receptor beta chain. The antigen remains undetermined. Generation of TCR beta libraries employed quantitative 5'-RACE incorporating molecular barcodes. TCRdb passed the 5' RACE reads through MiXCR, listing each CDR3 protein once. The data hold roughly 490,000 distinct CDR3 sequences, with 5.3% observed a single time. These data originate in a study of CD8 T cells in ankylosing spondylitis. Study-wide results and caveats: A TCR beta motif of 7 or 8 highly homologous variants appeared characteristic of ankylosing spondylitis blood. Reactive arthritis synovial fluid and blood previously showed some of these motif variants. Clones linked to disease were reported to show significant enrichment in matched ankylosing spondylitis synovial fluid.

The sample was blood, either unsorted or a sorted T cell fraction (not recorded which). The sequence was collected from a male donor with ankylosing spondylitis.

The CDR3 region is CSFLRGSGAYNEQFF. The CDR3 coding sequence is TGCAGCTTCTTACGGGGTAGCGGGGCCTACAATGAGCAGTTCTTC. The rearrangement joins TRBV29-1 to TRBJ2-1, with TRBD2 matching over 8 bases. Trimming cost V 8 bases and J 2 bases; bases outside gene matches: 11. This CDR3 comprises 15 residues. Germline CDR1 reads SQVTM; CDR2 reads ANQGSEA.